This T cell receptor (beta chain) originates from a study of cytomegalovirus exposure and HLA in healthy donors. Points from the study as a whole: As confirmed in vitro, a few CMV-associated chains were specific for CMV antigens.

Germline V gene sequence: CDR1 LNHNV, CDR2 YYDKDF (reference sequence). CDR3 size: 16 residues. The V segment lost 0 bases and the J segment 6 bases; nucleotides outside the gene matches: 8. As to this clone: Its specificity is unknown.

Repertoires were generated with immunoSEQ multiplex PCR, while TCRdb's copy carries only in-frame clones and drops some. This sample has around 130,000 clones, with roughly 90% found just once. The clonotype was recovered from a man aged 25 to 40 in good health and CMV-seronegative. V gene TRBV15 combines with J gene TRBJ2-3, with 8 bases matching TRBD2. What was sequenced was PBMCs. CDR3 nucleotide sequence: TGTGCCACCAGCAGAGATTGGTCGGGGGGGGTGGATACGCAGTATTTT. Protein product: CATSRDWSGGVDTQYF. Filled out from reference TRBV15 and TRBJ2-3, the complete variable domain reads DAMVIQNPRYQVTQFGKPVTLSCSQTLNHNVMYWYQQKSSQAPKLLFHYYDKDFNNEADTPDNFQSRRPNTSFCFLDIRSPGLGDTAMYLCATSRDWSGGVDTQYFGPGTRLTVL.